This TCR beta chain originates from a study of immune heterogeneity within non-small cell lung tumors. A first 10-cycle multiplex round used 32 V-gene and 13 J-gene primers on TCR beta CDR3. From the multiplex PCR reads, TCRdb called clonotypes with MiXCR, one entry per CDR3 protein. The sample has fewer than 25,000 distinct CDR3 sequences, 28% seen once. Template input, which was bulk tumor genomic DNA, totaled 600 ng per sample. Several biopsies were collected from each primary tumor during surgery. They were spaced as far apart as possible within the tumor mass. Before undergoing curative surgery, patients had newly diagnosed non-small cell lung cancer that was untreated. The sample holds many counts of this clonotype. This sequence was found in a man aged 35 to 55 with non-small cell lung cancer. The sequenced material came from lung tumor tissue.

CDR3 sequence: CAIEWGNGYTF. The CDR3, as DNA: TGTGCCATCGAGTGGGGAAATGGCTACACCTTC. The V call is TRBV30, the J call TRBJ1-2; D gene ambiguous. This CDR3 is 11 amino acids long. Trimming removed 8 bases from V and 6 bases from J, with 13 bases in between. In germline, CDR1 is GTSNPN, CDR2 SVGIG (reference sequence). Full variable domain (remainder filled in from reference TRBV30 and TRBJ1-2): SQTIHQWPATLVQPVGSPLSLECTVEGTSNPNLYWYRQAAGRGLQLLFYSVGIGQISSEVPQNLSASRPQDRQFILSSKKLLLSDSGFYLCAIEWGNGYTFGSGTRLTVV.